This entry lists 18 T cell receptor beta chains sequenced from one sample in a study of T cell responses to AZD1222 COVID-19 vaccine. Assay used: immunoSEQ multiplex PCR; TCRdb lists only in-frame clones, some missing. Of 100,000 to 150,000 clones in the sample, approximately 90% were seen once. The material sequenced was peripheral blood, taken 28 days after the second AZD1222 dose. Source of these receptors: an adult who received the AZD1222 COVID-19 vaccine.

The V and J genes are TRBV6-5 and TRBJ2-7; possible D gene TRBD2, 6 bases. From germline, CDR1 is MNHEY and CDR2 SVGAGI. Trimming took off 6 bases at V and 1 base at J, with 16 bases between the two ends. CDR3 size: 15 residues. The CDR3 sequence is CASRDYRDRSYEQYF. DNA for the CDR3: TGTGCCAGCAGGGACTACCGGGACCGTTCCTACGAGCAGTACTTC.

This chain connects TRBV3-1 (or the pseudogene TRBV3-2) to TRBJ1-1; D unresolved. The CDR3 contains 12 residues. The germline V gene encodes CDR1 LGHDT and CDR2 YNNKEL (reference sequence). The germline V and J ends were trimmed by 3 bases and 1 base, with 3 bases remaining between them. The CDR3 nucleotides read TGTGCCAGCAGCCAGGGGAACACTGAAGCTTTCTTT. It is translated as CASSQGNTEAFF.

This rearrangement joins TRBV5-1 to TRBJ2-7; possibly TRBD2 for D (5 bases). Trimming cost V 0 bases and J 2 bases, with 18 bases left between them. This CDR3 comprises 17 residues. CDR1 SGHRS and CDR2 YFSETQ come from the germline V gene. Here the CDR3 reads CASSLVVASSNPYEQYF. CDR3 coding DNA: TGCGCCAGCAGCTTGGTAGTAGCGTCCAGTAACCCCTACGAGCAGTACTTC.

V usage is TRBV6-7 and J usage is TRBJ2-5; D may be TRBD1 or TRBD2 (5 bases each). TRBV6-7 is an open reading frame, and its role is uncertain. Trimming stripped 2 bases from V and 5 bases from J, with 21 bases between. The CDR3 extends over 17 amino acids. DNA of the CDR3: TGTGCCAGCAGTTACCATTTGGGGACCCACGCCGAGGAGACCCAGTACTTC. Amino acids: CASSYHLGTHAEETQYF.

The chain recombines TRBV24-1 with TRBJ2-7; a weak D match, TRBD1 (6 bases). This CDR3 has 13 residues. Between the trimmed V and J ends, which lost 4 bases and 6 bases, there was a span of 12 bases. The germline V gene encodes CDR1 KGHDR and CDR2 SFDVKD. CDR3 sequence: CATSETGFGEQYF. CDR3 DNA sequence: TGTGCCACCAGTGAAACAGGGTTCGGCGAGCAGTACTTC.

This rearrangement joins TRBV4-1 to TRBJ1-5, with unresolved D. Germline V lookup: CDR1 MGHRA, CDR2 YSYEKL. This CDR3 region has 17 residues. V gave up 0 bases and J gave up 2 bases, with 14 bases separating them. This CDR3 is CASSQDLGRAGNQPQHF. CDR3 bases: TGCGCCAGCAGCCAAGATCTTGGACGGGCGGGCAATCAGCCCCAGCATTTT.

CDR3 protein: CASSWGGTEAFF. In DNA form, the CDR3 reads TGCGCCAGCAGCTGGGGTGGCACTGAAGCTTTCTTT. The gene calls are TRBV5-1 and TRBJ1-1; D uncertain. Germline loops: CDR1 SGHRS, CDR2 YFSETQ. V lost 3 bases and J 4 bases, leaving 7 bases between the germline ends. This CDR3 contains 12 residues.

The chain recombines TRBV19 with TRBJ2-5; TRBD2 matches 8 bases. Trimming cost V 9 bases and J 5 bases; bases outside gene matches: 23. Per germline, CDR1 LNHDA and CDR2 SQIVND (reference sequence). The length of the CDR3 is 18 residues. CDR3 DNA sequence: TGTGCCAGCCCCCTCTCGGGGGGGCCGCCGGGTGGGAAGGAGACCCAGTACTTC. Protein: CASPLSGGPPGGKETQYF.

Comments on this clone: The sample contains more than one DNA sequence encoding this CDR3. The gene calls are TRBV3-1 (or the pseudogene TRBV3-2) and TRBJ2-7; D unclear. Deletions cut 0 bases from V and 3 bases from J, with 6 bases between. This CDR3 comprises 13 residues. Germline values: CDR1 LGHDT, CDR2 YNNKEL (reference sequence). In nucleotides, the CDR3 is TGTGCCAGCAGCCAAGATCGGAGCTACGAGCAGTACTTC. This codes for CASSQDRSYEQYF.

The chain uses TRBV10-3 and TRBJ2-6; TRBD1 aligns across 8 bases. This CDR3 has 19 residues. V was clipped by 3 bases and J by 0 bases; unmatched bases: 10. Germline values: CDR1 ENHRY, CDR2 SYGVKD. The CDR3 region has the DNA TGTGCCATCAGTGAAGTGCGACAGGGGCCTTCCTCTGGGGCCAACGTCCTGACTTTC. Translating gives CAISEVRQGPSSGANVLTF.

This clone was recorded once. This chain joins TRBV7-9 and TRBJ2-2, with 13 bases fitting TRBD2. Trimming at V came to 8 bases and at J to 7 bases, leaving 13 bases not matched to a gene. The germline gives CDR1 SEHNR, CDR2 FQNEAQ (reference sequence). CDR3 length: 17 residues. CDR3 amino acids: CASLPGGLAGTYGELFF. CDR3 nucleotide sequence: TGTGCCAGCCTACCGGGGGGACTAGCGGGAACCTACGGGGAGCTGTTTTTT.

V gene TRBV7-9 combines with J gene TRBJ1-6; 7 bases line up with TRBD1. Trimming cost V 1 base and J 6 bases; bases outside gene matches: 3. The germline V gene encodes CDR1 SEHNR and CDR2 FQNEAQ (reference sequence). The CDR3 length is 15 residues. Here the CDR3 reads CASSLDRGVNSPLHF. The CDR3 nucleotides are TGTGCCAGCAGCTTAGACAGGGGAGTTAATTCACCCCTCCACTTT.

The chain links TRBV28 to TRBJ2-6, with TRBD2 as a possible D gene (5 bases). Trimming stripped 11 bases from V and 2 bases from J, with 13 bases between. This CDR3 has 14 residues. Looked up from germline, CDR1 is MDHEN and CDR2 is SYDVKM. This chain's CDR3 is CASMAGTGANVLTF. CDR3 DNA sequence: TGTGCCTCCATGGCGGGCACTGGGGCCAACGTCCTGACTTTC.

The chain employs TRBV2 and TRBJ1-1; D not certain. Trimming took 7 bases from V and 10 from J, leaving 19 bases between them. Germline CDR1 and CDR2: SNHLY and FYNNEI. This CDR3 has 13 amino acids. CDR3 nucleotides: TGTGCCAGCACCAAGGCCCGAGTTCCGGGAGCTTTCTTT. Its protein product is CASTKARVPGAFF.

The chain couples TRBV19 to TRBJ1-3; perhaps TRBD1 as D (6 bases). There are 15 residues in the CDR3. The germline V gene encodes CDR1 LNHDA and CDR2 SQIVND (reference sequence). The V end lost 9 bases, the J end lost 0 bases, and 15 bases lay between the germline ends. CDR3: CASTPGHHSGNTIYF. In DNA form, the CDR3 reads TGTGCCAGCACACCGGGACACCACTCTGGAAACACCATATATTTT. The variable domain in full, with the rest retrieved from reference TRBV19 and TRBJ1-3, is DGGITQSPKYLFRKEGQNVTLSCEQNLNHDAMYWYRQDPGQGLRLIYYSQIVNDFQKGDIAEGYSVSREKKESFPLTVTSAQKNPTAFYLCASTPGHHSGNTIYFGEGSWLTVV.

This chain connects TRBV5-8 to TRBJ1-2; 7 positions match TRBD1. The CDR3 totals 17 residues. Germline CDR1 reads SGHTS; CDR2 reads YDEGEE. The junction had 15 bases not matched to a gene; V was cut back by 0 bases and J by 7 bases. The CDR3 reads CASSLVDRDSRRSGYTF. The CDR3 DNA sequence: TGTGCCAGCAGCTTGGTAGACCGGGACAGCAGGAGGTCTGGCTACACCTTC.

The CDR3 loop is CASSEGTGGFWTEAFF. The DNA of the CDR3 is TGTGCCAGCAGTGAAGGGACAGGGGGATTCTGGACTGAAGCTTTCTTT. The chain uses TRBV2 and TRBJ1-1; TRBD1 matches 10 bases. The CDR3 has 16 amino acids. Trimming cost V 1 base and J 5 bases; bases outside gene matches: 7. Germline V CDR1 and CDR2: SNHLY, FYNNEI. Looking up the rest from reference TRBV2 and TRBJ1-1 gives the full variable domain: EPEVTQTPSHQVTQMGQEVILRCVPISNHLYFYWYRQILGQKVEFLVSFYNNEISEKSEIFDDQFSVERPDGSNFTLKIRSTKLEDSAMYFCASSEGTGGFWTEAFFGQGTRLTVV.

The gene calls are TRBV19 and TRBJ1-2; D not resolved. CDR3 length: 14 amino acids. Deletions cut 10 bases from V and 5 bases from J, with 20 bases between. Germline CDR1 reads LNHDA; CDR2 reads SQIVND (reference sequence). The CDR3 loop reads CATVSSYGVYGYTF. CDR3 in DNA: TGTGCCACCGTTTCGTCCTATGGAGTTTATGGCTACACCTTC.